This entry lists 27 T cell receptor beta chains sequenced from one sample in a study of blood T cell repertoires in COVID-19. The protocol was immunoSEQ multiplex PCR, while the TCRdb copy is restricted to in-frame clones and leaves out a portion. The sample carries around 130,000 clones, around 83% recorded once. Sequencing input: peripheral blood. These receptors came from a middle-aged man with active or convalescent COVID-19.

The rearrangement uses TRBV25-1 and TRBJ1-6; 10 positions match TRBD1. This CDR3 spans 16 amino acids. V was clipped by 2 bases and J by 8 bases; unmatched bases: 6. Looked up from germline, CDR1 is MGHDK and CDR2 is SYGVNS. CDR3 loop: CASSEVRTGGYSPLHF. In DNA form, the CDR3 reads TGTGCCAGCAGTGAAGTAAGGACAGGGGGTTATTCACCCCTCCACTTT. The full variable domain, with the rest looked up from reference TRBV25-1 and TRBJ1-6, is EADIYQTPRYLVIGTGKKITLECSQTMGHDKMYWYQQDPGMELHLIHYSYGVNSTEKGDLSSESTVSRIRTEHFPLTLESARPSHTSQYLCASSEVRTGGYSPLHFGNGTRLTVT.

This sequence joins TRBV15 and TRBJ2-2; a weak D match, TRBD2 (6 bases). Germline V lookup: CDR1 LNHNV, CDR2 YYDKDF (reference sequence). The CDR3 sequence is 15 residues long. V was clipped by 0 bases and J by 2 bases, with 7 bases between them. The CDR3 here is CATSRELANTGELFF. The CDR3 nucleotides read TGTGCCACCAGCAGAGAACTAGCCAACACCGGGGAGCTGTTTTTT.

The V call is TRBV19, the J call TRBJ2-7; a weak D match, TRBD1 (6 bases). Germline V gives CDR1 LNHDA, CDR2 SQIVND (reference sequence). The CDR3 has 15 amino acids. Trimming left V 3 bases short and J 0 bases short, with 12 bases between. CDR3 loop: CASSIYPGASYEQYF. The CDR3 region has the DNA TGTGCCAGTAGTATCTATCCAGGGGCCTCCTACGAGCAGTACTTC.

The J gene is TRBJ2-5, the V gene TRBV21-1; TRBD1, the D gene given by the table, was not confirmed from the DNA. TRBV21-1 is termed a pseudogene. This CDR3 is 14 amino acids long. CDR3 sequence reads: CASSRQAHQETQYF. In DNA, the CDR3 is TGTGCCAGCAGCAGACAGGCTCACCAAGAGACCCAGTACTTC.

V and J are TRBV28 and TRBJ2-5, with TRBD1 as a possible D gene (6 bases). Germline assignment: CDR1 MDHEN and CDR2 SYDVKM. The CDR3 consists of 13 residues. Trimming took 6 bases from V and 4 from J, leaving 12 bases between them. CDR3 sequence (DNA): TGTGCCAGCAGCAGGGGTGTGAGAGAGACCCAGTACTTC. Its translation: CASSRGVRETQYF.

The chain has TRBV5-1 and TRBJ1-3; no clear D. CDR1 SGHRS and CDR2 YFSETQ come from the germline V gene. There are 17 residues in the CDR3. V was pared by 3 bases and J by 2 bases, with 18 bases between. The CDR3 protein is CASSYGFITGAGNTIYF. Here the CDR3 DNA reads TGCGCCAGCAGCTACGGATTTATTACGGGAGCTGGAAACACCATATATTTT. Full variable domain (outside the CDR3, taken from reference TRBV5-1 and TRBJ1-3): KAGVTQTPRYLIKTRGQQVTLSCSPISGHRSVSWYQQTPGQGLQFLFEYFSETQRNKGNFPGRFSGRQFSNSRSEMNVSTLELGDSALYLCASSYGFITGAGNTIYFGEGSWLTVV.

This chain uses TRBV6-5 with TRBJ2-5; 7 nucleotides line up with TRBD2. From germline, CDR1 is MNHEY and CDR2 SVGAGI. The junction had 5 bases not matched to a gene; V was cut back by 2 bases and J by 2 bases. CDR3 size: 15 residues. CDR3: CASSYKYGGQETQYF. CDR3 coding DNA: TGTGCCAGCAGTTACAAATACGGGGGGCAAGAGACCCAGTACTTC.

The rearrangement links TRBV5-1 to TRBJ2-1, with 7 nucleotides matching TRBD1. This CDR3 has 14 amino acids. Germline-derived CDR1 and CDR2 are SGHRS and YFSETQ. V shed 4 bases and J 3 bases; nucleotides not matched to a gene: 4. CDR3 in amino acids: CASSQTGLYNEQFF. The DNA of the CDR3 is TGCGCCAGCAGCCAGACAGGGCTCTACAATGAGCAGTTCTTC.

CDR3 in amino acids: CASSELSWASGANVLTF. Written as DNA, the CDR3 is TGTGCCAGCAGTGAACTAAGTTGGGCCTCTGGGGCCAACGTCCTGACTTTC. This chain links TRBV25-1 with TRBJ2-6; D not resolved. CDR1 is MGHDK, CDR2 SYGVNS, per germline. The V and J ends lost 2 bases and 0 bases respectively, with 11 bases between them. The CDR3 length is 17 residues.

This clone was observed a few times. This sequence joins TRBV27 and TRBJ1-6; a weak D match, TRBD1 (6 bases). This CDR3 is built from 13 residues. The germline V gene encodes CDR1 MNHEY and CDR2 SMNVEV (reference sequence). Between the trimmed V and J ends, which lost 6 bases and 7 bases, there was a span of 10 bases. Written as DNA, the CDR3 is TGTGCCAGCAGGAACAGGGACAATTCACCCCTCCACTTT. This codes for CASRNRDNSPLHF.

The V gene is TRBV6-5, the J gene TRBJ1-3, with D possibly matching TRBD1 (6 bases). V lost 7 bases and J 0 bases, leaving 7 bases between the germline ends. Germline V gene sequence: CDR1 MNHEY, CDR2 SVGAGI. The CDR3 covers 13 residues. CDR3 sequence (DNA): TGTGCCAGCATGGGGGCCTCTGGAAACACCATATATTTT. As protein: CASMGASGNTIYF.

The chain is built from TRBV7-2 and TRBJ2-1; tentatively, D is TRBD1 (6 bases). Trimming removed 5 bases at V and 0 bases at J, with 11 bases between. Germline V gives CDR1 SGHTA, CDR2 FQGNSA. This CDR3 has 15 amino acids. CDR3 sequence (DNA): TGTGCCAGCAGCGTCAGACAGGCCTCCTACAATGAGCAGTTCTTC. Its translation: CASSVRQASYNEQFF.

The rearrangement uses TRBV6-2 or TRBV6-3 and TRBJ1-1; D unresolved. V lost 3 bases and J lost 0, with 11 bases in between. CDR1 is MNHEY and CDR2 is SVGEGT in the germline V gene. The CDR3 sequence is 15 residues long. This CDR3 is CASSYTVLMNTEAFF. The CDR3 bases are TGTGCCAGCAGTTATACGGTTCTTATGAACACTGAAGCTTTCTTT.

The rearrangement uses TRBV7-9 and TRBJ1-2, with TRBD1 identical over 10 bases. This CDR3 comprises 13 residues. Germline V lookup: CDR1 SEHNR, CDR2 FQNEAQ (reference sequence). V shed 6 bases, J shed 8 bases, and the junction held 6 bases outside the gene matches. The CDR3 nucleotides read TGTGCCAGCAGGGTCGGGACAGGGGCCGGCTACACCTTC. As protein: CASRVGTGAGYTF.

This sequence joins TRBV30 and TRBJ2-3; the D gene is possibly TRBD2 (6 bases). Per germline, CDR1 GTSNPN and CDR2 SVGIG (reference sequence). The CDR3 totals 15 residues. V lost 1 base and J 6 bases, leaving 17 bases between the germline ends. The CDR3 nucleotides read TGTGCCTGGAGTGCGCGGGGTAGCGTATTGGATACGCAGTATTTT. Encoded protein: CAWSARGSVLDTQYF.

This clone was seen once. J is TRBJ2-7 and V is TRBV14; 8 nucleotides match TRBD2. The V gene's germline CDR1 is SGHDN and CDR2 FVKESK. The CDR3 totals 16 residues. Trimming removed 2 bases from V and 3 bases from J; junction bases left unmatched: 9. The CDR3 sequence: CASSQKLGGTSYEQYF. CDR3 sequence (DNA): TGTGCCAGCAGCCAAAAGCTAGGGGGGACTAGCTACGAGCAGTACTTC.

As DNA, the CDR3 is TGTGCCAGCAGTGAAAACCTCCGGGGGACTGAAGCTTTCTTT. This sequence encodes CASSENLRGTEAFF. The chain has TRBV6-1 and TRBJ1-1; possible D gene TRBD1, 5 bases. The CDR3 consists of 14 residues. The germline CDR1 and CDR2 sequences are MNHNS and SASEGT. V was cut by 2 bases and J by 5 bases, with 12 bases left in between.

V and J are TRBV10-2 and TRBJ2-7, with D possibly being TRBD1 (5 bases). Germline CDR1 WSHSY, CDR2 SAAADI. The CDR3 extends over 15 amino acids. Trimming stripped 3 bases from V and 0 bases from J, with 12 bases between. The CDR3 reads CASSDVRAASYEQYF. DNA of the CDR3: TGCGCCAGCAGTGACGTCAGGGCAGCCTCCTACGAGCAGTACTTC.

The J gene is TRBJ2-5, the V gene TRBV5-1; 7 bases fit TRBD1. The CDR3 is 14 residues long. Losses at the gene ends were 5 bases for V and 4 bases for J; bases not matched to a gene: 8. Germline V gives CDR1 SGHRS, CDR2 YFSETQ. The CDR3 is CASRLTGFGETQYF. CDR3 nucleotide sequence: TGCGCCAGCAGACTGACAGGGTTTGGAGAGACCCAGTACTTC. Together with reference TRBV5-1 and TRBJ2-5, the CDR3 gives the full variable domain: KAGVTQTPRYLIKTRGQQVTLSCSPISGHRSVSWYQQTPGQGLQFLFEYFSETQRNKGNFPGRFSGRQFSNSRSEMNVSTLELGDSALYLCASRLTGFGETQYFGPGTRLLVL.

The rearrangement joins TRBV10-3 to TRBJ2-7, with 13 bases fitting TRBD2. Germline CDR1 reads ENHRY; CDR2 reads SYGVKD. The CDR3 has 14 amino acids. V gave up 8 bases and J gave up 7 bases; unmatched junction bases: 8. This CDR3 is CAIGMTSGGLEQYF. CDR3 nucleotides: TGTGCCATCGGAATGACTAGCGGGGGGCTGGAGCAGTACTTC.

This chain uses TRBV9 with TRBJ2-7; 13 bases agree with TRBD2. CDR3 length: 17 amino acids. Losses at the gene ends were 0 bases for V and 3 bases for J; bases not matched to a gene: 6. Germline V gives CDR1 SGDLS, CDR2 YYNGEE. CDR3 nucleotides: TGTGCCAGCAGCGTAGCTCCCAGGACTAGCGGGGGCTACGAGCAGTACTTC. The encoded protein is CASSVAPRTSGGYEQYF. Variable domain in full (rest from reference TRBV9 and TRBJ2-7): DSGVTQTPKHLITATGQRVTLRCSPRSGDLSVYWYQQSLDQGLQFLIQYYNGEERAKGNILERFSAQQFPDLHSELNLSSLELGDSALYFCASSVAPRTSGGYEQYFGPGTRLTVT.

This chain connects TRBV11-2 to TRBJ2-3; the D is unclear. V gave up 1 base and J gave up 2 bases, with 10 bases separating them. In germline, CDR1 is SGHAT, CDR2 FQNNGV. The CDR3 covers 15 residues. The CDR3 DNA is TGTGCCAGCAGCTTAGGCGGCAGAGACACAGATACGCAGTATTTT. Amino acids: CASSLGGRDTDTQYF. Complete variable domain (other parts from reference TRBV11-2 and TRBJ2-3): EAGVAQSPRYKIIEKRQSVAFWCNPISGHATLYWYQQILGQGPKLLIQFQNNGVVDDSQLPKDRFSAERLKGVDSTLKIQPAKLEDSAVYLCASSLGGRDTDTQYFGPGTRLTVL.

The chain couples TRBV7-9 to TRBJ1-2; 7 bases fit TRBD1. V shed 5 bases, J shed 3 bases, and the junction held 6 bases outside the gene matches. The CDR3 has 14 amino acids. Looked up from germline, CDR1 is SEHNR and CDR2 is FQNEAQ (reference sequence). For the CDR3, the DNA is TGTGCCAGCAGCCAATACCAGGGGGACTATGGCTACACCTTC. Its translation is CASSQYQGDYGYTF.

The chain links TRBV7-2 to TRBJ1-5, with D possibly being TRBD1 (6 bases). Per germline, CDR1 SGHTA and CDR2 FQGNSA. Trimming left V 5 bases short and J 0 bases short, with 8 bases between. The CDR3 covers 14 residues. The CDR3 loop is CASSRDISNQPQHF. For the CDR3, the DNA is TGTGCCAGCAGCCGGGACATTAGCAATCAGCCCCAGCATTTT.

The J gene is TRBJ2-7, the V gene TRBV7-9; D is undetermined. The CDR3 loop spans 14 amino acids. V lost 2 bases to trimming and J lost 2 bases, with 10 bases between them. Per germline, CDR1 SEHNR and CDR2 FQNEAQ (reference sequence). CDR3 loop: CASSLIGTTYEQYF. CDR3 bases: TGTGCCAGCAGCTTAATTGGCACCACCTACGAGCAGTACTTC.

On this clone itself: The junction does not match germline at one end; this may be a read error. The rearrangement joins TRBV4-1 to TRBJ2-7; D ambiguous. The CDR3 runs 12 residues. The germline CDR1 and CDR2 sequences are MGHRA and YSYEKL. The CDR3 reads CASSQNSDEQYF. CDR3 sequence (DNA): TGCGCCAGCAGCCAGAACTCCGACGAGCAGTACTTC.

The chain joins TRBV27 to TRBJ1-3; D is unclear. CDR1 is MNHEY and CDR2 is SMNVEV in the germline V gene (reference sequence). The V end was cut by 6 bases, the J end by 4 bases, with 13 bases between. The CDR3 totals 14 residues. CDR3 coding DNA: TGTGCCAGCAGCCTCCGGGGAACCGGAAACACCATATATTTT. It specifies CASSLRGTGNTIYF.